The present T cell receptor (beta chain) was sequenced within a study of cytomegalovirus exposure and HLA in healthy donors. The method was immunoSEQ multiplex PCR; TCRdb's version includes in-frame clones alone and lacks a portion of them. The repertoire holds some 180,000 clones, with roughly 77% as singletons. This clonotype originated in a woman aged 30 to 39 in good health and CMV-seronegative. Source material: PBMCs.

The DNA for the CDR3 is TGTGCCAGCAGGTCGGACAGCTACAATGAGCAGTTCTTC. Its protein is CASRSDSYNEQFF. This rearrangement joins TRBV5-4 to TRBJ2-1, with D tentatively TRBD1 (6 bases). V lost 5 bases and J lost 3, with 9 bases in between. This CDR3 is 13 amino acids long. Germline V gene data show CDR1 as SGHNT and CDR2 as YYREEE (reference sequence).